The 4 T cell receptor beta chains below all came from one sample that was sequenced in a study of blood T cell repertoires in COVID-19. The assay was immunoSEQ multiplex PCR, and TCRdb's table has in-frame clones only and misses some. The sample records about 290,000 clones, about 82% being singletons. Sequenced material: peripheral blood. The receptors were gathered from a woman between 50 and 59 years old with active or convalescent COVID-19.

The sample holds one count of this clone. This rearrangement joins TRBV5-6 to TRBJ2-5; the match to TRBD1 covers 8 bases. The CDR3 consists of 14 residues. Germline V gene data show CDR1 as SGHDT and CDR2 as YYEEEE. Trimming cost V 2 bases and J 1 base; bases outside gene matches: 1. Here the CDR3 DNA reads TGTGCCAGCAGCTTAGGACAGGGCCAAGAGACCCAGTACTTC. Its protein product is CASSLGQGQETQYF.

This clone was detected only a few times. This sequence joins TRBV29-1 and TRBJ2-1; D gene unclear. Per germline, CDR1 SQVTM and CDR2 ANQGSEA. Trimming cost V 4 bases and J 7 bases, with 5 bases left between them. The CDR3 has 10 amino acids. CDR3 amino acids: CSVAENEQFF. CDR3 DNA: TGCAGCGTTGCCGAGAATGAGCAGTTCTTC.

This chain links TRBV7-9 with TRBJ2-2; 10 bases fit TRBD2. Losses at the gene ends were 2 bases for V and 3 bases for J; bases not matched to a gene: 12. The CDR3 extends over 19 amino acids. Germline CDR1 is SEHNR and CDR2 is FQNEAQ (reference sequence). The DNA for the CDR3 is TGTGCCAGCAGCTTAAAGCCTAGCGGGAGTCGAAGAGACACCGGGGAGCTGTTTTTT. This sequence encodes CASSLKPSGSRRDTGELFF.

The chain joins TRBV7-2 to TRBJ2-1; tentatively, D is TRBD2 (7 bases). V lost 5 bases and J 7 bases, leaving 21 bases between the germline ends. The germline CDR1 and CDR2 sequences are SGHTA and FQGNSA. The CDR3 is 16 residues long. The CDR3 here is CASSPQVGGAINEQFF. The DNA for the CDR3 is TGTGCCAGCAGCCCCCAGGTAGGGGGGGCGATAAATGAGCAGTTCTTC.